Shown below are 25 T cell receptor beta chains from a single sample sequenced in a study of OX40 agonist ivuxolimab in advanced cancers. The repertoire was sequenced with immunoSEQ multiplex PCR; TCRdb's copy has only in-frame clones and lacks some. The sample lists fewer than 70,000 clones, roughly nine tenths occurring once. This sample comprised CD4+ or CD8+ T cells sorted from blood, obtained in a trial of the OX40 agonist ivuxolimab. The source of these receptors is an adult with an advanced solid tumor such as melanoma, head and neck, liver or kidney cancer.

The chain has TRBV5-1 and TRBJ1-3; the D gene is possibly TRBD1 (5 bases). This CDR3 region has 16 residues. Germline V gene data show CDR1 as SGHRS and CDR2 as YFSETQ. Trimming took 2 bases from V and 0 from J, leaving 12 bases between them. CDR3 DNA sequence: TGCGCCAGCAGCTTCGGCACAGGAGGCTCTGGAAACACCATATATTTT. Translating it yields CASSFGTGGSGNTIYF. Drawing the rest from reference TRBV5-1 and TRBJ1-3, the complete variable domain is KAGVTQTPRYLIKTRGQQVTLSCSPISGHRSVSWYQQTPGQGLQFLFEYFSETQRNKGNFPGRFSGRQFSNSRSEMNVSTLELGDSALYLCASSFGTGGSGNTIYFGEGSWLTVV.

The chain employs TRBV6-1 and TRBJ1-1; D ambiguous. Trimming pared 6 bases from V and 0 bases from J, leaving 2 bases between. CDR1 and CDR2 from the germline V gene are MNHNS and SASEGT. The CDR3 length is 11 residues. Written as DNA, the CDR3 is TGTGCCAGCAGGATGAACACTGAAGCTTTCTTT. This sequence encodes CASRMNTEAFF.

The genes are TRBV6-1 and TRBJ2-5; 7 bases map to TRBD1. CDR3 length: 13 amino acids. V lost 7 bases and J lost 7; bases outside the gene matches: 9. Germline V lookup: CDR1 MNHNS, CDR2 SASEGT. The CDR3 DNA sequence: TGTGCCAGCAACGAGGACAGGCCCCGGACCCAGTACTTC. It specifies CASNEDRPRTQYF.

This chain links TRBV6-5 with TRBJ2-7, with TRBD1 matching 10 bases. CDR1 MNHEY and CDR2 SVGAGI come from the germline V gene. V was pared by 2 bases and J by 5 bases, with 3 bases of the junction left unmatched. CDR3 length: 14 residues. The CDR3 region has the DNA TGTGCCAGCAGTTACGGGACAGGGGACCACGAGCAGTACTTC. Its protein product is CASSYGTGDHEQYF.

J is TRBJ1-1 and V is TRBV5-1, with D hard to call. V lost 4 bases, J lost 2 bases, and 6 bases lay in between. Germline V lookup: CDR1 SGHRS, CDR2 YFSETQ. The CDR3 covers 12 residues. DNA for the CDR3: TGCGCCAGCAGCAACAGAAACACTGAAGCTTTCTTT. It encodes CASSNRNTEAFF.

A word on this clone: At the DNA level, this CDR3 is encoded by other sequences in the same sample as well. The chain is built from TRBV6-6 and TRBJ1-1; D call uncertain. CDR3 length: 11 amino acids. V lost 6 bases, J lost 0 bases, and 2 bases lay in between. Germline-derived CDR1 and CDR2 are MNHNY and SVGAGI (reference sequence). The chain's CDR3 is CASRLNTEAFF. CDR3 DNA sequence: TGTGCCAGCAGACTGAACACTGAAGCTTTCTTT.

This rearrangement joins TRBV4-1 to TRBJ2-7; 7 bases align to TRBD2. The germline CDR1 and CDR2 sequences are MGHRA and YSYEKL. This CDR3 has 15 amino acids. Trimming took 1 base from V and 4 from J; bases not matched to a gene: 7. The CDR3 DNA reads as TGCGCCAGCAGCCAAGGAGGAGCGGGAAATTACGAGCAGTACTTC. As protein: CASSQGGAGNYEQYF.

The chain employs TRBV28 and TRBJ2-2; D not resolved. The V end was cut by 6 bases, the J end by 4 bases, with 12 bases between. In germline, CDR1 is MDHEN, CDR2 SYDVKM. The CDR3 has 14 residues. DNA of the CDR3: TGTGCCAGCAGGGGCCCCGTTCCCACCGGGGAGCTGTTTTTT. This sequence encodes CASRGPVPTGELFF.

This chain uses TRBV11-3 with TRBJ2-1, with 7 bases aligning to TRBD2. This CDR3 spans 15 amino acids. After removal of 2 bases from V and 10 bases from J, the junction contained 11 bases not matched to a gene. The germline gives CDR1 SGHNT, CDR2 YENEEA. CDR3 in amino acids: CASSLMGGRLEEQFF. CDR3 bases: TGTGCCAGCAGCTTAATGGGGGGGAGGCTGGAGGAGCAGTTCTTC. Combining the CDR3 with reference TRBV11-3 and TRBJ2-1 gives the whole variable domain EAGVVQSPRYKIIEKKQPVAFWCNPISGHNTLYWYLQNLGQGPELLIRYENEEAVDDSQLPKDRFSAERLKGVDSTLKIQPAELGDSAVYLCASSLMGGRLEEQFFGPGTRLTVL.

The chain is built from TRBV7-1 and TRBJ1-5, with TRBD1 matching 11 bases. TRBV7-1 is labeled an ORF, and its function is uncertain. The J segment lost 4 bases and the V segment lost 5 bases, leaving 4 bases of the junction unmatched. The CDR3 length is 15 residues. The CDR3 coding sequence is TGTGCCAGCAGCCGGACAGGGGGCGCGAATCAGCCCCAGCATTTT. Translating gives CASSRTGGANQPQHF.

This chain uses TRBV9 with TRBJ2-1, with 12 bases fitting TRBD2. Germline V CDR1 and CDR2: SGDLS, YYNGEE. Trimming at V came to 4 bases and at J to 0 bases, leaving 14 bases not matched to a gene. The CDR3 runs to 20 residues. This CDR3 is CASSKHGTSGLGSSYNEQFF. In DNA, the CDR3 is TGTGCCAGCAGCAAACACGGGACTAGCGGGCTCGGGTCCTCCTACAATGAGCAGTTCTTC.

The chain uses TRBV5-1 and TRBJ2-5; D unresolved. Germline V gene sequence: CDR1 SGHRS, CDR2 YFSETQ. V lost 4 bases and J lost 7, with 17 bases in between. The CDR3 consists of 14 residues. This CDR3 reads CASSTLDRDGTQYF. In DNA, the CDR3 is TGCGCCAGCAGCACGCTGGACCGAGATGGGACCCAGTACTTC.

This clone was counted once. The CDR3 is CASSIDSLNYGYTF. The CDR3 bases are TGTGCCAGTAGTATAGACAGCCTTAACTATGGCTACACCTTC. V and J are TRBV19 and TRBJ1-2; D not resolved. Germline CDR1 is LNHDA and CDR2 is SQIVND (reference sequence). Trimming removed 0 bases from V and 1 base from J, with 6 bases in between. The CDR3 is 14 amino acids. The full variable domain, its missing parts supplied by reference TRBV19 and TRBJ1-2, is DGGITQSPKYLFRKEGQNVTLSCEQNLNHDAMYWYRQDPGQGLRLIYYSQIVNDFQKGDIAEGYSVSREKKESFPLTVTSAQKNPTAFYLCASSIDSLNYGYTFGSGTRLTVV.

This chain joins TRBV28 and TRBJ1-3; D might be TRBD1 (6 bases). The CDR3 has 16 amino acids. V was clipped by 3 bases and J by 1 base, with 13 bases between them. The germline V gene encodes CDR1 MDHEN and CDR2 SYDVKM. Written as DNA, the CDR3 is TGTGCCAGCAGTTTGGGGCAGGGGAGGTCTGGAAACACCATATATTTT. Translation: CASSLGQGRSGNTIYF.

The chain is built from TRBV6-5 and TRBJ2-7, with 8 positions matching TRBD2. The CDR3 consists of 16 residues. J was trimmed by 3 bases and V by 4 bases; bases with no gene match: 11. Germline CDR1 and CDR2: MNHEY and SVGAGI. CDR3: CASSWAGGGDYYEQYF. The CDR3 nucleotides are TGTGCCAGCAGTTGGGCGGGGGGCGGAGATTACTACGAGCAGTACTTC.

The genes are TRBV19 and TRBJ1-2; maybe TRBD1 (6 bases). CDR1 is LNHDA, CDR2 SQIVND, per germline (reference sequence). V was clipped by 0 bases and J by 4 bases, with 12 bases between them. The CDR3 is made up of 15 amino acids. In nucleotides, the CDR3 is TGTGCCAGTAGTATAGAGGGCAGGGGAATCTATGGCTACACCTTC. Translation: CASSIEGRGIYGYTF.

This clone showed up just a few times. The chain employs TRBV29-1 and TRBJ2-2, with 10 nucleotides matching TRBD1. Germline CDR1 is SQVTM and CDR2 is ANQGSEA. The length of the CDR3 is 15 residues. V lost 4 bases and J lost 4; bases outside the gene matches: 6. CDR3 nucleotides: TGCAGCGTTGGCCGACAGGGGGCAGGCACCGGGGAGCTGTTTTTT. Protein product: CSVGRQGAGTGELFF.

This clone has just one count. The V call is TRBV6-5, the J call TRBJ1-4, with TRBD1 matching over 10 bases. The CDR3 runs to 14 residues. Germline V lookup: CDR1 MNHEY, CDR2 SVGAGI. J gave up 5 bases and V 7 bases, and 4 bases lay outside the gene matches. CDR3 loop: CASTMTGGNEKLFF. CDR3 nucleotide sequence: TGTGCCAGCACCATGACAGGGGGCAATGAAAAACTGTTTTTT.

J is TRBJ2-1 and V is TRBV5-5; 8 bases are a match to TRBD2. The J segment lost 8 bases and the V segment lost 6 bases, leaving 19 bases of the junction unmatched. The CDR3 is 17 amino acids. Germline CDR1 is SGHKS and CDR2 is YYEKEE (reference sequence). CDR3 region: CASNPGGVVTPFDEQFF. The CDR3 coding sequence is TGTGCCAGCAACCCGGGGGGGGTCGTGACTCCCTTCGATGAGCAGTTCTTC.

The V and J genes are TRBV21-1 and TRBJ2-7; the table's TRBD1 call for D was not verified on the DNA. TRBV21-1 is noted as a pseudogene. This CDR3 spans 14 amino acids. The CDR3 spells CASSKWDRTYEQYF. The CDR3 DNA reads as TGTGCCAGCAGCAAGTGGGACAGGACCTACGAGCAGTACTTC.

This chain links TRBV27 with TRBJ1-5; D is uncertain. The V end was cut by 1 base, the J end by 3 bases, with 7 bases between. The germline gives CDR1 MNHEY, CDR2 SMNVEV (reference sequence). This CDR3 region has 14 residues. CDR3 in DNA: TGTGCCAGCAGTTTATTGGGGTTCAATCAGCCCCAGCATTTT. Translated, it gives CASSLLGFNQPQHF.

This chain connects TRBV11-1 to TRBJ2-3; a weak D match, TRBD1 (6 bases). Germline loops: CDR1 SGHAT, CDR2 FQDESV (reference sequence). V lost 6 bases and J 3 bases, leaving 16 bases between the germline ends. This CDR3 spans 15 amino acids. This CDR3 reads CASRPQGSRTDTQYF. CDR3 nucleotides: TGTGCCAGCAGGCCACAGGGTTCACGGACAGATACGCAGTATTTT. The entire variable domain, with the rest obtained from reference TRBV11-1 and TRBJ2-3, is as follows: EAEVAQSPRYKITEKSQAVAFWCDPISGHATLYWYRQILGQGPELLVQFQDESVVDDSQLPKDRFSAERLKGVDSTLKIQPAELGDSAMYLCASRPQGSRTDTQYFGPGTRLTVL.

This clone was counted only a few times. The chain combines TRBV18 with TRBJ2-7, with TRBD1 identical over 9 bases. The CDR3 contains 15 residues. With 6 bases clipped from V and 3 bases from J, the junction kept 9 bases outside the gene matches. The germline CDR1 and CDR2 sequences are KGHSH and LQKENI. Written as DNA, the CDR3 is TGTGCCAGCTCCCGAGGGACAGGGCGGGACTACGAGCAGTACTTC. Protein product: CASSRGTGRDYEQYF. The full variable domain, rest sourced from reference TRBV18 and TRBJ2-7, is NAGVMQNPRHLVRRRGQEARLRCSPMKGHSHVYWYRQLPEEGLKFMVYLQKENIIDESGMPKERFSAEFPKEGPSILRIQQVVRGDSAAYFCASSRGTGRDYEQYFGPGTRLTVT.

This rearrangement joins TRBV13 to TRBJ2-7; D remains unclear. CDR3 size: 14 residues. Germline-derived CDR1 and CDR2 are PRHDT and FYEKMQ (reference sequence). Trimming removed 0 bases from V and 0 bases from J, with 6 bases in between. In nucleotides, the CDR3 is TGTGCCAGCAGCTTAGGACGTAGCTCCTACGAGCAGTACTTC. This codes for CASSLGRSSYEQYF.

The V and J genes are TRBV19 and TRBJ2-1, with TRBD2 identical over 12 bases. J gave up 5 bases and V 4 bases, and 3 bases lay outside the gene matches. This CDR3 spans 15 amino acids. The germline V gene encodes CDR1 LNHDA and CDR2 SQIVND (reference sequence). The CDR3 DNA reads TGTGCCAGTAGTACCACTAGCGGGAGGAACAATGAGCAGTTCTTC. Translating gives CASSTTSGRNNEQFF.